This T cell receptor beta chain was sequenced during a study of OX40 agonist ivuxolimab in advanced cancers. This clone was counted a few times. The method was immunoSEQ multiplex PCR; TCRdb's version includes in-frame clones alone and lacks a portion of them. This sample has some 21,000 clones, with about 83% found just once. Trimming stripped 9 bases from V and 4 bases from J, with 12 bases between. This CDR3 contains 12 residues. Germline CDR1 and CDR2: MNHEY and SMNVEV (reference sequence). The source of this sequence is an adult with an advanced solid tumor such as melanoma, head and neck, liver or kidney cancer. The chain recombines TRBV27 with TRBJ1-1; D gene unclear. The input for sequencing was CD4+ or CD8+ T cells sorted from blood, taken in a trial of the OX40 agonist ivuxolimab. DNA of the CDR3: TGTGCCAGTGGGGTGCGGGGCACTGAAGCTTTCTTT. Protein: CASGVRGTEAFF.